The next 17 T cell receptor beta chains were all read from a single sample in a study of T-cell memory formation after mild COVID-19. TCRdb re-derived calls from the 5' RACE reads in MiXCR, one entry per CDR3 protein. The table has fewer than 150,000 distinct CDR3 sequences, 14% seen once. The material sequenced was PBMCs or a T cell subset sorted from them (not recorded which). These receptors all stem from an adult woman who had mild COVID-19 (a few samples of this study predate the infection). Cell type and time point are not known.

The chain has TRBV18 and TRBJ1-4; 7 bases agree with TRBD1. The CDR3 extends over 15 amino acids. Per the germline V gene, CDR1 is KGHSH and CDR2 is LQKENI. V lost 5 bases, J lost 8 bases, and 11 bases stayed unmatched. CDR3 nucleotides: TGTGCCAGCTCAAGGACAGGACCCAACCCAGAAAAACTGTTTTTT. This gives the protein CASSRTGPNPEKLFF.

CDR3 coding DNA: TGTGCCAGCAGCTCGACAGGGGGAATGAACACTGAAGCTTTCTTT. Encoded protein: CASSSTGGMNTEAFF. The J gene is TRBJ1-1, the V gene TRBV7-8; TRBD1 agrees at 9 bases. The length of the CDR3 is 15 residues. With 4 bases clipped from V and 0 bases from J, the junction kept 3 bases outside the gene matches. Germline CDR1 is SGHVS and CDR2 is FQNEAQ.

The V and J genes are TRBV9 and TRBJ2-1, with D maybe TRBD2 (6 bases). V was shortened by 0 bases and J by 7 bases, with 11 bases between the two germline ends. There are 14 residues in the CDR3. The germline V gene has CDR1 SGDLS and CDR2 YYNGEE. CDR3 coding DNA: TGTGCCAGCAGCGTAGACGGGAGTCAAAATGAGCAGTTCTTC. Amino acid sequence: CASSVDGSQNEQFF.

This clonotype was seen a few times. The V gene is TRBV3-1, the J gene TRBJ1-5; D is unclear. The CDR3 contains 13 residues. Between the trimmed V and J ends, which lost 1 base and 0 bases, there was a span of 1 base. Germline V gene data show CDR1 as LGHDT and CDR2 as YNNKEL (reference sequence). CDR3 loop: CASSQASNQPQHF. In DNA form, the CDR3 reads TGTGCCAGCAGCCAAGCTAGCAATCAGCCCCAGCATTTT.

CDR3 sequence reads: CAISEPDRAGNTIYF. The CDR3 DNA reads as TGTGCCATCAGTGAGCCGGACAGGGCTGGAAACACCATATATTTT. V usage is TRBV10-3 and J usage is TRBJ1-3; 8 bases are a match to TRBD1. The CDR3 covers 15 residues. V trimming: 2 bases; J trimming: 2 bases; junction bases outside the gene matches: 2. The V gene's germline CDR1 is ENHRY and CDR2 SYGVKD.

This clonotype has a handful of counts. The V gene is TRBV6-5, the J gene TRBJ1-2; D not certain. CDR1 MNHEY and CDR2 SVGAGI come from the germline V gene. The CDR3 is 17 amino acids. V dropped 6 bases and J dropped 0 bases, with 20 bases sitting between them. CDR3 coding DNA: TGTGCCAGCAGCGAAACGCCTCTGCCCGCGTCTAACTATGGCTACACCTTC. Encoded protein: CASSETPLPASNYGYTF.

This clonotype appeared a single time. This chain links TRBV27 with TRBJ1-4; D possibly corresponds to TRBD1 (5 bases). CDR1 is MNHEY, CDR2 SMNVEV, per germline (reference sequence). The ends were cut back, 2 bases at V and 8 bases at J, with 15 bases in the middle. The CDR3 runs 15 residues. CDR3 sequence (DNA): TGTGCCAGCAGTTTAGGCGGGGCGCTCCGGGAAAAACTGTTTTTT. It translates to CASSLGGALREKLFF.

The rearrangement joins TRBV3-1 to TRBJ2-4, with 11 bases identical to TRBD2. This CDR3 is 17 amino acids long. The J segment lost 6 bases and the V segment lost 2 bases, leaving 9 bases of the junction unmatched. The germline CDR1 and CDR2 sequences are LGHDT and YNNKEL (reference sequence). CDR3 DNA: TGTGCCAGCAGCCAAATTAGCGGGGGGGTTGGGCCAAACATTCAGTACTTC. It translates to CASSQISGGVGPNIQYF.

This sequence joins TRBV6-2 or TRBV6-3 and TRBJ2-1; 8 bases fit TRBD2. The germline CDR1 and CDR2 sequences are MNHEY and SVGEGT. This CDR3 has 13 residues. Trimming cost V 11 bases and J 4 bases; bases outside gene matches: 7. CDR3 loop: CAATSGLYNEQFF. The CDR3 bases are TGTGCCGCCACTAGCGGACTGTACAATGAGCAGTTCTTC.

The chain couples TRBV30 to TRBJ2-7; 7 bases line up with TRBD1. Germline trimming cut 2 bases from V and 2 bases from J; bases unmatched to any gene: 3. Germline-derived CDR1 and CDR2 are GTSNPN and SVGIG (reference sequence). This CDR3 spans 13 amino acids. The CDR3: CAWSHDRAYEQYF. CDR3 bases: TGTGCCTGGAGTCACGACAGGGCCTACGAGCAGTACTTC.

The table lists this clonotype with many counts. This chain links TRBV7-3 with TRBJ2-3, with 7 bases matching TRBD2. This CDR3 is built from 15 residues. The germline V gene has CDR1 SGHTA and CDR2 FQGTGA. V lost 4 bases to trimming and J lost 1 base; unmatched junction nucleotides: 5. CDR3 nucleotides: TGTGCCAGCAGCTCCCGGGCGGGGGGCACAGATACGCAGTATTTT. Protein: CASSSRAGGTDTQYF. Combining the CDR3 with reference TRBV7-3 and TRBJ2-3 gives the whole variable domain GAGVSQTPSNKVTEKGKYVELRCDPISGHTALYWYRQSLGQGPEFLIYFQGTGAADDSGLPNDRFFAVRPEGSVSTLKIQRTERGDSAVYLCASSSRAGGTDTQYFGPGTRLTVL.

This clonotype was seen a handful of times. The rearrangement joins TRBV4-1 to TRBJ2-5; D is undetermined. V dropped 2 bases and J dropped 1 base, with 8 bases sitting between them. Germline lookup yields CDR1 MGHRA and CDR2 YSYEKL. There are 14 residues in the CDR3. This CDR3 is CASSQKDFQETQYF. CDR3 DNA sequence: TGCGCCAGCAGCCAAAAAGACTTCCAAGAGACCCAGTACTTC.

The J gene is TRBJ1-4, the V gene TRBV27, with TRBD1 as a possible D gene (5 bases). The CDR3 consists of 16 residues. The germline V gene encodes CDR1 MNHEY and CDR2 SMNVEV (reference sequence). The V and J ends lost 4 bases and 7 bases respectively, with 19 bases between them. In DNA, the CDR3 is TGTGCCAGCAGTTCCGGGGGAGCAGGGAGGGGTGAAAAACTGTTTTTT. Translating it yields CASSSGGAGRGEKLFF. Full variable domain (outside the CDR3, taken from reference TRBV27 and TRBJ1-4): EAQVTQNPRYLITVTGKKLTVTCSQNMNHEYMSWYRQDPGLGLRQIYYSMNVEVTDKGDVPEGYKVSRKEKRNFPLILESPSPNQTSLYFCASSSGGAGRGEKLFFGSGTQLSVL.

This clonotype was found a few times. The gene calls are TRBV7-9 and TRBJ1-2; no clear D gene. The CDR3 has 15 amino acids. Trimming took 1 base from V and 2 from J, leaving 11 bases between them. The germline V gene encodes CDR1 SEHNR and CDR2 FQNEAQ (reference sequence). The CDR3 sequence: CASSLGARPNYGYTF. Written as DNA, the CDR3 is TGTGCCAGCAGCTTAGGTGCAAGACCCAACTATGGCTACACCTTC. Full variable domain (remainder filled in from reference TRBV7-9 and TRBJ1-2): DTGVSQNPRHKITKRGQNVTFRCDPISEHNRLYWYRQTLGQGPEFLTYFQNEAQLEKSRLLSDRFSAERPKGSFSTLEIQRTEQGDSAMYLCASSLGARPNYGYTFGSGTRLTVV.

This sequence joins TRBV19 and TRBJ2-7, with unresolved D. The CDR3 sequence is 15 residues long. Trimming took off 2 bases at V and 3 bases at J, with 14 bases between the two ends. Germline V CDR1 and CDR2: LNHDA, SQIVND (reference sequence). The CDR3 sequence is CASSIFGGAIYEQYF. CDR3 bases: TGTGCCAGTAGTATATTCGGCGGAGCGATCTACGAGCAGTACTTC.

The V and J genes are TRBV4-1 and TRBJ1-3; 7 nucleotides align to TRBD1. CDR1 is MGHRA, CDR2 YSYEKL, per germline. With 4 bases clipped from V and 0 bases from J, the junction kept 6 bases outside the gene matches. CDR3 size: 16 residues. For the CDR3, the DNA is TGCGCCAGCAGCCCCCGACAGGGAGGCTCTGGAAACACCATATATTTT. Translation gives CASSPRQGGSGNTIYF.

Ten or more counts support this clonotype. The rearrangement links TRBV7-6 to TRBJ2-2; no clear D gene. Germline CDR1 SGHVS, CDR2 FNYEAQ. The CDR3 is made up of 12 amino acids. V was pared by 5 bases and J by 6 bases, with 7 bases between. The CDR3 loop is CASSPESGELFF. CDR3 DNA sequence: TGTGCCAGCAGCCCAGAGTCCGGGGAGCTGTTTTTT. The full variable domain, its missing parts supplied by reference TRBV7-6 and TRBJ2-2, is GAGVSQSPRYKVTKRGQDVALRCDPISGHVSLYWYRQALGQGPEFLTYFNYEAQQDKSGLPNDRFSAERPEGSISTLTIQRTEQRDSAMYRCASSPESGELFFGEGSRLTVL.